Listed below are T cell receptor beta chains from one sample, sequenced in a study of cytomegalovirus exposure and HLA in healthy donors. Measured with immunoSEQ multiplex PCR; TCRdb has only the in-frame clones, and not every one. The data contain 55,000 to 65,000 clones, approximately 80% of them seen just once; the ten biggest clones take up around 5.4%. The sample consisted of PBMCs. Receptor source: a male donor in good health and CMV-seronegative. CDR3s include the opening cysteine and the closing phenylalanine or tryptophan. A D gene is named only where the DNA matches it firmly. A clone size is listed for some rows: how often the clone was seen (once, few, many), or a class if it is expanded.

TRBJ1-2,14,NA,TRBD1,TRBV5-6,TGTGCCAGCAGCTTGAAGGGGGCGCGCTATGGCTACACCTTC,CASSLKGARYGYTF
TRBJ1-2,13,NA,NA,TRBV7-2,TGTGCCAGCAGCTTACCAGCTAGCTATGGCTACACCTTC,CASSLPASYGYTF
TRBJ2-1,17,NA,TRBD2,TRBV7-9,TGTGCCAGCAGCAACCCCAGCGGGGGAAGCTCCTACAATGAGCAGTTCTTC,CASSNPSGGSSYNEQFF
TRBJ1-2,14,NA,NA,TRBV29-1,TGCAGCGTGGGGATGGGGGGTCTGGGCTATGGCTACACCTTC,CSVGMGGLGYGYTF
TRBJ2-7,14,NA,NA,TRBV30,TGTGCCTGGAGTGTACTTGACAGCACCTACGAGCAGTACTTC,CAWSVLDSTYEQYF
TRBJ1-2,14,NA,NA,TRBV27,TGTGCCAGCAGCTTCCATCAGGAGGGGTATGGCTACACCTTC,CASSFHQEGYGYTF
TRBJ2-5,14,NA,TRBD1,TRBV6-1,TGTGCCAGCAGTCTGGACAGGGGGCGCGAGACCCAGTACTTC,CASSLDRGRETQYF
TRBJ1-4,14,NA,NA,TRBV4-3,TGCGCCAGCAGCCAAGCTAGTTCTAATGAAAAACTGTTTTTT,CASSQASSNEKLFF
TRBJ1-5,17,once,TRBD1,TRBV7-2,TGTGCCAGCAGCTTAGCAGGTGGGGGACAGGGTATTCAGCCCCAGCATTTT,CASSLAGGGQGIQPQHF
TRBJ1-2,14,NA,NA,TRBV5-4,TGTGCCAGCAGCTCGAACCGGGAGAATGGGGGCTACACCTTC,CASSSNRENGGYTF
TRBJ2-7,14,NA,NA,TRBV5-1,TGCGCCAGCAGGGACACAGGGTCAGCATACGAGCAGTACTTC,CASRDTGSAYEQYF
TRBJ1-6,16,few,NA,TRBV30,TGTGCCTGGAGTGCCCCAGGGGACGCCTATAATTCACCCCTCCACTTT,CAWSAPGDAYNSPLHF
TRBJ2-1,15,NA,TRBD1,TRBV6-1,TGTGCCAGCAGCCCCGGGACAGGGGCCCTATTTGAGCAGTTCTTC,CASSPGTGALFEQFF
TRBJ1-5,15,few,NA,TRBV19,TGTGCCAGTAAACACGGGGTCCTCCGGGATCAGCCCCAGCATTTT,CASKHGVLRDQPQHF
TRBJ1-2,12,NA,NA,TRBV7-6,TGTGCCAGCAGCTTATCAGGGGTCGGCTACACCTTC,CASSLSGVGYTF
TRBJ1-4,14,NA,TRBD1,TRBV5-1,TGCGCCAGCAGCTTGGAACAGGGGCGAGGAAAACTGTTTTTT,CASSLEQGRGKLFF
TRBJ2-7,18,NA,NA,TRBV4-1,TGCGCCAGCAGCCAAGATCCCCACGCGGGGAGGGGGTCCTACGAGCAGTACTTC,CASSQDPHAGRGSYEQYF
TRBJ1-2,13,once,NA,TRBV7-8,TGTGCCAGCAGCTTTTTACGCAGCTATGGCTACACCTTC,CASSFLRSYGYTF
TRBJ1-2,14,NA,TRBD1,TRBV6-4,TGTGCCAGCAGTGACGGGACAGGGATAAATGGCTACACCTTC,CASSDGTGINGYTF
TRBJ1-5,16,NA,NA,TRBV5-5,TGTGCCAGCAGCTTTACTCCACAGGGAAACGCGAAGCCCCAGCATTTT,CASSFTPQGNAKPQHF
TRBJ1-2,18,NA,TRBD1,TRBV5-6,TGTGCCAGCAGCCGTTTGGCCCCTTTCTTCCAGGGGGCGCATGGCTACACCTTC,CASSRLAPFFQGAHGYTF
TRBJ2-3,16,NA,NA,TRBV27,TGTGCCAGCAGTTTAACTAATAGGGGTATTTTAGATACGCAGTATTTT,CASSLTNRGILDTQYF
TRBJ1-3,14,NA,TRBD1,TRBV29-1,TGCAGCGTCGCGGCAGGGGGCTTTGGAAACACCATATATTTT,CSVAAGGFGNTIYF
TRBJ2-7,12,NA,NA,TRBV19,TGTGCCAGTGCAGGGTTGGGGTACGAGCAGTACTTC,CASAGLGYEQYF
TRBJ1-1,14,NA,NA,TRBV4-1,TGCGCCAGCAGCTACAGGGTCCAGAACACTGAAGCTTTCTTT,CASSYRVQNTEAFF
TRBJ1-5,16,NA,NA,TRBV19,TGTGCCAGTAGTAGAACGGACGGAGGCTCGTATCAGCCCCAGCATTTT,CASSRTDGGSYQPQHF
TRBJ1-2,14,NA,NA,TRBV5-6,TGTGCCAGCAGCTTTCCAGGACAGATTTATGGCTACACCTTC,CASSFPGQIYGYTF
TRBJ2-1,16,NA,NA,TRBV19,TGTGCCAGTAGTATAGTTGGAGGAGGGATATACAATGAGCAGTTCTTC,CASSIVGGGIYNEQFF
TRBJ1-1,13,NA,NA,TRBV10-3,TGTGCCATCAAGGGACTGCAGAACACTGAAGCTTTCTTT,CAIKGLQNTEAFF
TRBJ2-7,11,once,NA,TRBV6-6,TGTGCCAGTAGGGAGTCCTACGAGCAGTACTTC,CASRESYEQYF
TRBJ2-7,16,NA,TRBD1,TRBV19,TGTGCCAGTAGTACCCCTTCCGGGACAGGTGTCAACGAGCAGTACTTC,CASSTPSGTGVNEQYF
TRBJ1-5,12,NA,NA,TRBV10-3,TGTGCCACCGGGGTCGCCAATCAGCCCCAGCATTTT,CATGVANQPQHF
TRBJ1-2,14,NA,NA,TRBV6-6,TGTGCCAGCAGTTACTCTGAGGGTAGTGATGGCTACACCTTC,CASSYSEGSDGYTF
TRBJ1-5,13,NA,NA,TRBV7-3,TGTGCCAGCAGCTTAGAGGCCAATCAGCCCCAGCATTTT,CASSLEANQPQHF
TRBJ2-7,14,NA,TRBD1,TRBV30,TGTGCCTGGGCCCGGGGGACAGGGTCCTACGAGCAGTACTTC,CAWARGTGSYEQYF
TRBJ2-2,15,NA,NA,TRBV2,TGTGCCAGCATAGGCGGCAGCCCAGACACCGGGGAGCTGTTTTTT,CASIGGSPDTGELFF
TRBJ2-3,18,NA,TRBD2,TRBV9,TGTGCCAGCAGCGTAGAGGATAGCGGGGGCCAAATCACAGATACGCAGTATTTT,CASSVEDSGGQITDTQYF
TRBJ2-2,20,NA,TRBD1,TRBV27,TGTGCCAGCAGCCCCAACGACAGGGAACGCCCCTACCAGAACACCGGGGAGCTGTTTTTT,CASSPNDRERPYQNTGELFF
TRBJ2-1,15,NA,TRBD1,TRBV18,TGTGCCAGCTCACCCGGACAGGGGGCGGTCAATGAGCAGTTCTTC,CASSPGQGAVNEQFF
TRBJ2-7,16,NA,NA,TRBV7-9,TGTGCCAGCAGCTTAGGCGATAGCAGAGAGCCATACGAGCAGTACTTC,CASSLGDSREPYEQYF
TRBJ2-3,15,NA,TRBD1,TRBV4-3,TGCGCCAGCAGCCAAGAAGGGGACAGGGCAGATACGCAGTATTTT,CASSQEGDRADTQYF
TRBJ2-3,14,NA,TRBD1,TRBV18,TGTGCCAGCTCCTCGACAGGGGGCGCAGATACGCAGTATTTT,CASSSTGGADTQYF
TRBJ2-7,15,NA,TRBD1,TRBV19,TGTGCCAGTAGCACAGACAGGGCAAGAGGAGACGAGCAGTACTTC,CASSTDRARGDEQYF
TRBJ1-1,14,NA,NA,TRBV27,TGTGCCAGCAGTTTAAGTCCCCACTCTGGTGAAGCTTTCTTT,CASSLSPHSGEAFF
TRBJ2-1,16,NA,TRBD2,TRBV7-9,TGTGCCAGCAGACAGGGACTAGCGGGGGAGGAGGGTGAGCAGTTCTTC,CASRQGLAGEEGEQFF
TRBJ1-1,16,NA,TRBD1,TRBV11-2,TGTGCCAGCAGACCAATTTCAGGGGGCTCTGACACTGAAGCTTTCTTT,CASRPISGGSDTEAFF
TRBJ1-3,16,NA,TRBD1,TRBV5-1,TGCGCCAGCAGCCGACAGGGGACCCGCTCTGGAAACACCATATATTTT,CASSRQGTRSGNTIYF
TRBJ2-7,16,NA,NA,TRBV4-2,TGTGCCAGCAGCCAAGAAGACGGGACGGGGGCCTACGAGCAGTACTTC,CASSQEDGTGAYEQYF
TRBJ2-7,16,few,TRBD2,TRBV7-2,TGTGCCAGCAGCTTAGATTCTAGCGGGGTTCCCTACGAGCAGTACTTC,CASSLDSSGVPYEQYF
TRBJ2-7,13,NA,TRBD1,TRBV6-5,TGTGCCAGCAGTTCCGGGACAGGGAACGAGCAGTACTTC,CASSSGTGNEQYF
TRBJ2-2,12,NA,NA,TRBV7-6,TGTGCCAGCAGCCACCCGGGGGGGGAGCTGTTTTTT,CASSHPGGELFF
TRBJ1-2,12,NA,TRBD1,TRBV6-5,TGTGCCAGCAGCCGGACAGGGGATGGCTACACCTTC,CASSRTGDGYTF
TRBJ1-4,12,once,NA,TRBV7-6,TGTGCCAGCAGCTTAGCACAGGGAAAACTGTTTTTT,CASSLAQGKLFF
TRBJ1-4,12,NA,TRBD1,TRBV30,TGTGCCTGGAGTCTCTCAGGGGGCGGATGGTTTTTT,CAWSLSGGGWFF
TRBJ2-5,11,NA,NA,TRBV7-6,TGTGCCAGCAGCCAAGCAAAGACCCAGTACTTC,CASSQAKTQYF